This TCR beta chain was recovered during a study of response to subunit inactivated influenza vaccine. General observations from the study: Seasonal influenza vaccination, on each occasion, was suggested by the authors to recruit few new T cells.

TCRdb re-analysed the RT-PCR reads in MiXCR, keeping a single row per CDR3 protein. The sample holds more than 600,000 distinct CDR3 sequences; around 20% are singletons and the top ten take around 9.9%. Germline V gene lookup returns CDR1 GTSNPN and CDR2 SVGIG (reference sequence). This CDR3 has 14 residues. The V and J ends lost 2 bases and 0 bases respectively, with 10 bases between them. This clonotype was seen a handful of times. The antigen is unknown. Sequencing was performed on PBMCs from blood, taken 5 days after vaccination. V and J are TRBV30 and TRBJ1-1; D remains unclear. The source of this sequence is a man between 45 and 60 years old who received an inactivated influenza vaccine. CDR3 DNA: TGTGCCTGGAGTTCCGGCAGTATGAACACTGAAGCTTTCTTT. Translating it yields CAWSSGSMNTEAFF. Variable domain in full (rest from reference TRBV30 and TRBJ1-1): SQTIHQWPATLVQPVGSPLSLECTVEGTSNPNLYWYRQAAGRGLQLLFYSVGIGQISSEVPQNLSASRPQDRQFILSSKKLLLSDSGFYLCAWSSGSMNTEAFFGQGTRLTVV.